These 21 T cell receptor beta chains were all obtained from the same sample, sequenced in a study of blood T cell repertoires in COVID-19. Sequencing used immunoSEQ multiplex PCR; TCRdb keeps in-frame clones, though not all of them. The profile shows roughly 230,000 clones, around 86% of them singletons. The sequenced sample consisted of PBMCs or T cells enriched from blood (not recorded which). The receptor source for this set is a man aged 30-40 years in a cohort exposed to, infected with or recovered from COVID-19 (not recorded which).

V gene TRBV4-3 combines with J gene TRBJ2-2, with TRBD1 as a possible D gene (6 bases). Per the germline V gene, CDR1 is LGHNA and CDR2 is YSLEER. CDR3 length: 17 residues. V was pared by 4 bases and J by 0 bases, with 15 bases between. The CDR3 DNA reads TGCGCCAGCAGCCGCGGCAGGGGTCGAGCGAACACCGGGGAGCTGTTTTTT. This gives the protein CASSRGRGRANTGELFF.

This sequence joins TRBV28 and TRBJ2-5; tentative D call: TRBD1 (5 bases). V lost 3 bases and J lost 4, with 9 bases in between. Germline values: CDR1 MDHEN, CDR2 SYDVKM. The CDR3 runs to 13 residues. The CDR3 here is CASSFYRRETQYF. CDR3 nucleotides: TGTGCCAGCAGTTTTTACAGGCGAGAGACCCAGTACTTC.

The chain uses TRBV5-1 and TRBJ2-6, with 8 bases aligning to TRBD1. CDR3 length: 18 amino acids. J gave up 0 bases and V 4 bases, and 9 bases lay outside the gene matches. Germline V gene lookup returns CDR1 SGHRS and CDR2 YFSETQ. The DNA of the CDR3 is TGCGCCAGCAGCCCGGAGGGGACAGGTTTCTCTGGGGCCAACGTCCTGACTTTC. This encodes CASSPEGTGFSGANVLTF.

V and J are TRBV10-3 and TRBJ1-5; 8 bases fit TRBD1. There are 17 residues in the CDR3. After removal of 10 bases from V and 2 bases from J, the junction contained 16 bases not matched to a gene. Germline CDR1 ENHRY, CDR2 SYGVKD. CDR3 loop: CATGGHGQGSGNQPQHF. Written as DNA, the CDR3 is TGTGCCACCGGGGGCCACGGACAGGGCTCGGGCAATCAGCCCCAGCATTTT.

The rearrangement uses TRBV15 and TRBJ2-1, with 11 bases lining up with TRBD1. The V and J ends lost 1 base and 7 bases, in that order; junction bases with no gene match: 3. This CDR3 spans 15 amino acids. The germline CDR1 and CDR2 sequences are LNHNV and YYDKDF (reference sequence). The CDR3 protein is CATSRGGQGANEQFF. DNA for the CDR3: TGTGCCACCAGCAGAGGAGGACAGGGGGCTAATGAGCAGTTCTTC.

This clone has just one count. The chain is built from TRBV6-4 and TRBJ1-1; 8 nucleotides match TRBD1. The junction had 6 bases not matched to a gene; V was cut back by 6 bases and J by 6 bases. The CDR3 is made up of 13 amino acids. Germline CDR1 and CDR2: MRHNA and SNTAGT. This CDR3 reads CASSPGQGAEAFF. The CDR3 region has the DNA TGTGCCAGCAGCCCTGGACAGGGCGCTGAAGCTTTCTTT.

The chain couples TRBV6-1 to TRBJ2-4, with D perhaps matching TRBD1 (5 bases). The germline V and J ends were trimmed by 3 bases and 3 bases, with 9 bases remaining between them. CDR3 length: 14 amino acids. Germline V gives CDR1 MNHNS, CDR2 SASEGT. CDR3 region: CASSDGRVKNIQYF. DNA of the CDR3: TGTGCCAGCAGTGATGGCAGGGTCAAAAACATTCAGTACTTC.

The chain is built from TRBV11-2 and TRBJ1-6; weak D call: TRBD1 (6 bases). From germline, CDR1 is SGHAT and CDR2 FQNNGV. V was cut by 5 bases and J by 5 bases, with 13 bases left in between. This CDR3 is 15 amino acids long. CDR3 sequence: CASSGGAVNNSPLHF. The DNA of the CDR3 is TGTGCCAGCAGCGGGGGCGCAGTCAATAATTCACCCCTCCACTTT.

The V gene is TRBV7-9, the J gene TRBJ2-7; TRBD1 matches at 7 bases. The CDR3 contains 15 residues. Germline loops: CDR1 SEHNR, CDR2 FQNEAQ (reference sequence). V lost 8 bases, J lost 0 bases, and 10 bases stayed unmatched. The CDR3 loop is CASRQPGGNSYEQYF. The CDR3 bases are TGTGCCAGCCGACAACCAGGGGGAAACTCCTACGAGCAGTACTTC.

This chain uses TRBV3-1 (or the pseudogene TRBV3-2) with TRBJ2-5, with a weak D call TRBD2 (6 bases). CDR3 length: 16 residues. Between the trimmed V and J ends, which lost 3 bases and 4 bases, there was a span of 18 bases. Germline CDR1 is LGHDT and CDR2 is YNNKEL (reference sequence). The DNA for the CDR3 is TGTGCCAGCAGCCATCCCGGGCGGGGAGCGGCAGAGACCCAGTACTTC. This sequence encodes CASSHPGRGAAETQYF.

The chain couples TRBV7-9 to TRBJ2-7; 9 positions agree with TRBD2. CDR1 and CDR2 from the germline V gene are SEHNR and FQNEAQ (reference sequence). The J segment lost 6 bases and the V segment lost 7 bases, leaving 10 bases of the junction unmatched. This CDR3 region has 14 residues. CDR3 sequence: CASKQGSGSGEQYF. CDR3 coding DNA: TGTGCCAGCAAACAAGGTAGCGGGAGCGGCGAGCAGTACTTC.

The rearrangement links TRBV7-2 to TRBJ2-2; 8 bases agree with TRBD2. Germline assignment: CDR1 SGHTA and CDR2 FQGNSA. The V segment lost 10 bases and the J segment 3 bases; nucleotides outside the gene matches: 7. CDR3 length: 14 residues. Written as DNA, the CDR3 is TGTGCCAACCCGGGACTAGATCACACCGGGGAGCTGTTTTTT. This gives the protein CANPGLDHTGELFF.

This clone was seen a few times. The chain couples TRBV2 to TRBJ2-7, with TRBD2 matching over 14 bases. Per germline, CDR1 SNHLY and CDR2 FYNNEI. With 5 bases clipped from V and 7 bases from J, the junction kept 16 bases outside the gene matches. This CDR3 has 18 amino acids. CDR3 protein: CASSLVTGTSGRFGEQYF. The CDR3 bases are TGTGCCAGCAGTCTCGTAACCGGGACTAGCGGGAGATTCGGGGAGCAGTACTTC. Full variable domain (remainder filled in from reference TRBV2 and TRBJ2-7): EPEVTQTPSHQVTQMGQEVILRCVPISNHLYFYWYRQILGQKVEFLVSFYNNEISEKSEIFDDQFSVERPDGSNFTLKIRSTKLEDSAMYFCASSLVTGTSGRFGEQYFGPGTRLTVT.

The rearrangement links TRBV5-4 to TRBJ2-7, with 7 bases fitting TRBD2. Germline V lookup: CDR1 SGHNT, CDR2 YYREEE (reference sequence). The length of the CDR3 is 15 residues. Trimming at V came to 2 bases and at J to 3 bases, leaving 8 bases not matched to a gene. The CDR3 loop is CASSLVSGRLYEQYF. The CDR3, as DNA: TGTGCCAGCAGCTTAGTTAGCGGGCGTCTCTACGAGCAGTACTTC.

J is TRBJ2-7 and V is TRBV5-1; 13 bases align to TRBD2. Germline CDR1 is SGHRS and CDR2 is YFSETQ. J gave up 2 bases and V 1 base, and 0 bases lay outside the gene matches. This CDR3 spans 15 amino acids. Here the CDR3 reads CASSLTSGGAYEQYF. The CDR3 DNA follows: TGCGCCAGCAGCTTGACTAGCGGGGGGGCCTACGAGCAGTACTTC.

The V call is TRBV9, the J call TRBJ2-5, with TRBD2 as a possible D gene (6 bases). Germline CDR1 SGDLS, CDR2 YYNGEE. The V end lost 1 base, the J end lost 0 bases, and 22 bases lay between the germline ends. This CDR3 spans 19 amino acids. This chain's CDR3 is CASSVPYLGTQKNQETQYF. DNA for the CDR3: TGTGCCAGCAGCGTACCCTACTTGGGGACTCAAAAAAACCAAGAGACCCAGTACTTC.

V usage is TRBV7-6 and J usage is TRBJ2-5; TRBD2 matches at 9 bases. The CDR3 contains 17 residues. Trimming cost V 0 bases and J 7 bases; bases outside gene matches: 12. Per the germline V gene, CDR1 is SGHVS and CDR2 is FNYEAQ. The CDR3: CASSLATYSGSTRTQYF. Here the CDR3 DNA reads TGTGCCAGCAGCTTAGCCACCTATAGCGGGAGTACCAGGACCCAGTACTTC.

The chain links TRBV19 to TRBJ1-1; the D gene is possibly TRBD1 (5 bases). With 7 bases removed from V and 0 bases from J, the gap between germline ends came to 21 bases. The CDR3 sequence is 17 residues long. CDR1 is LNHDA and CDR2 is SQIVND in the germline V gene (reference sequence). DNA of the CDR3: TGTGCCAGTAAAGCCCAAGGGGCGTCTATTATGAACACTGAAGCTTTCTTT. It is translated as CASKAQGASIMNTEAFF.

This chain joins TRBV7-2 and TRBJ1-2, with 10 bases fitting TRBD1. CDR1 and CDR2 from the germline V gene are SGHTA and FQGNSA. The CDR3 consists of 14 residues. After removal of 3 bases from V and 7 bases from J, the junction contained 5 bases not matched to a gene. CDR3 in amino acids: CASSLRQGAGGYTF. CDR3 coding DNA: TGTGCCAGCAGCTTGAGACAGGGGGCTGGTGGCTACACCTTC.

The chain carries TRBV29-1 and TRBJ2-7, with a possible D match to TRBD2 (6 bases). The germline gives CDR1 SQVTM, CDR2 ANQGSEA. Trimming took off 3 bases at V and 7 bases at J, with 13 bases between the two ends. This CDR3 has 12 amino acids. Here the CDR3 DNA reads TGCAGCGTTGACTCCATTGGGGGGGAGCAGTACTTC. Its translation is CSVDSIGGEQYF.

J is TRBJ2-2 and V is TRBV11-2; a weak D match, TRBD2 (5 bases). The CDR3 runs 15 residues. V was pared by 4 bases and J by 5 bases, with 14 bases between. The V gene's germline CDR1 is SGHAT and CDR2 FQNNGV. This chain's CDR3 is CASSSRAGPTGELFF. The CDR3 DNA sequence: TGTGCCAGCAGCTCCCGGGCGGGTCCAACCGGGGAGCTGTTTTTT.